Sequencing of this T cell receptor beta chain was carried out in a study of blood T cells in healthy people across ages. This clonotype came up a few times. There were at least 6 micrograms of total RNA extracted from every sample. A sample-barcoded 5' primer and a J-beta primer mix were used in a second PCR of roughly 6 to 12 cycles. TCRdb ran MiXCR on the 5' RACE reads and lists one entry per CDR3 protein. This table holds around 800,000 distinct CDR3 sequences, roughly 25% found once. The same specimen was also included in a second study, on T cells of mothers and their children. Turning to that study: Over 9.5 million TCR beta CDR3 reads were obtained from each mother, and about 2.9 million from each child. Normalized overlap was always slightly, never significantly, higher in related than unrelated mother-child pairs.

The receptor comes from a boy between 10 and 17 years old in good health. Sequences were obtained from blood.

DNA of the CDR3: TGTGCCAGCAGGTCGGGACTCTTATACAATGAGCAGTTCTTC. Encoded protein: CASRSGLLYNEQFF. V usage is TRBV12-3 or TRBV12-4 and J usage is TRBJ2-1; possible D gene TRBD2, 6 bases. V shed 6 bases and J shed 4 bases, with 13 bases lying between them. This CDR3 contains 14 residues.